Listed below are T cell receptor beta chains from one sample, sequenced in a study of cytomegalovirus exposure and HLA in healthy donors. This table comes from immunoSEQ multiplex PCR, and its TCRdb copy is limited to in-frame clones, with some not included. The sample contains some 150,000 clones, 80% to 90% of which appear only once. Sequenced: PBMCs. The origin of the receptors is a man over 45 in good health and CMV-seropositive. Both conserved end residues are part of each CDR3. Clone size, where shown, is once, few, many, or a class for clones that have expanded.

clone_size j_call v_call cdr3_aa
. TRBJ2-5 TRBV6-5 CASSYSVGQGWETQYF
. TRBJ2-2 TRBV4-3 CASSQQRRGNTGELFF
. TRBJ2-7 TRBV13 CASSSGQGYEQYF
. TRBJ2-7 TRBV5-6 CASRLSGTPQRWEQYF
. TRBJ2-7 TRBV28 CASSYPGQGGGQYF
few TRBJ2-7 TRBV6-6 CASSYSSDRVDHEQYF
. TRBJ1-6 TRBV11-1 CASSPVTGKHNNSPLHF
. TRBJ2-7 TRBV19 CASSTRRTGNEQYF
. TRBJ2-7 TRBV6-5 CASSRDSRSPYEQYF
. TRBJ2-6 TRBV6-6 CAITGDGANVLTF
. TRBJ2-2 TRBV6-1 CAGTRQGAFGELFF
once TRBJ2-5 TRBV28 CASWSSETQYF
. TRBJ2-7 TRBV6-6 CASSYNRAYEQYF
. TRBJ2-2 TRBV14 CASSQGLNTGELFF
once TRBJ1-1 TRBV19 CASSSQGSEAFF
. TRBJ2-7 TRBV4-3 CASSPGTGRYEQYF
. TRBJ1-1 TRBV19 CASSIGVKNTEAFF
once TRBJ1-2 TRBV6-5 CASSYAASGGYTF
. TRBJ2-2 TRBV30 CAWRGLAVGELFF
once TRBJ2-1 TRBV12-2 CASRPDRGPFNEQFF
once TRBJ2-3 TRBV27 CASSLGTFTDTQYF
. TRBJ1-5 TRBV5-4 CASSARGGSQPQHF
. TRBJ1-2 TRBV6-6 CASSCSLGLNYGYTF
. TRBJ2-7 TRBV13 CASSLGGYEQYF
. TRBJ2-4 TRBV15 CATSRDIRTSGGRAFQYF
. TRBJ2-1 TRBV23-1 CASSQSIGSNNEQFF
. TRBJ1-6 TRBV4-1 CASSQGESSYNSPLHF
. TRBJ2-3 TRBV7-8 CASSPGLSTDTQYF
. . TRBV7-2 CASSLMAGGDEQYF
. TRBJ1-1 TRBV5-1 CASSPRNTEAFF
few TRBJ1-5 TRBV19 CASSTDRGYQPQHF
. TRBJ2-7 TRBV7-8 CASSLASGQGGPREQYF
. TRBJ1-2 TRBV5-4 CASSLRTVNYGYTF
. TRBJ2-7 TRBV4-3 CASSQEPKRQGSSYEQYF
. TRBJ2-7 TRBV19 CASSKGQGGEQYF
. TRBJ1-4 TRBV7-6 CASSQMGGSASEILFF
few TRBJ1-4 TRBV2 CASSWTGEKLFF
. TRBJ2-1 TRBV5-4 CASSPRGGGSYNEQFF
. TRBJ1-1 TRBV10-3 CAISQFQENTEAFF
once TRBJ1-2 TRBV27 CASSPRGSANYGYTF
. TRBJ1-5 TRBV19 CASSRVSNQPQHF
few TRBJ2-7 TRBV27 CASSLGTGGHEQYF
. TRBJ1-2 TRBV9 CASSRQGAQGYTF
few TRBJ2-3 TRBV14 CASSHGGGSTDTQYF
. TRBJ2-7 TRBV2 CATLRSISSYEQYF
. TRBJ2-7 TRBV5-6 CASSLAGVWTSYEQYF
. TRBJ1-6 TRBV10-3 CAISQRGPGNSPLHF
. TRBJ1-3 TRBV11-2 CASSRVEGTRTGNTIYF
. TRBJ2-3 TRBV27 CASSLIPAGTDTQYF
. TRBJ2-7 TRBV7-2 CASSLGRRGFPYEQYF
. TRBJ2-1 TRBV2 CASSTGQGVGEQFF
. TRBJ2-2 TRBV30 CAWSYGPRSGELFF